A selection of T cell receptor beta chains follows, all from one sample in a study of blood T cell repertoires in COVID-19. Method: immunoSEQ multiplex PCR; TCRdb's copy keeps in-frame clones and lacks some. The sample lists some 150,000 clones, roughly 85% occurring once. The sample comprised peripheral blood. The receptor source for this set is a middle-aged man with acute or convalescent COVID-19. Both conserved end residues are part of each CDR3. A D gene is named only where the DNA matches it firmly. Not every row has a clone size; where given, it reads once, few, many or a size class.

j_call v_call clone_size d_call cdr3_aa cdr3_nt
TRBJ2-1 TRBV3-1/TRBV3-2 . . CASSPTGSYNEQFF TGTGCCAGCAGCCCGACAGGCTCCTACAATGAGCAGTTCTTC
TRBJ1-4 TRBV10-3 . . CAPRGGKEKLFF TGTGCCCCACGGGGGGGGAAGGAAAAACTGTTTTTT
TRBJ1-6 TRBV6-5 . . CASSRRVPNSPLHF TGTGCCAGCAGCCGCAGGGTCCCCAATTCACCCCTCCACTTT
TRBJ2-1 TRBV6-2/TRBV6-3 . . CASSYVKLGEQFF TGTGCCAGCAGTTACGTTAAACTAGGTGAGCAGTTCTTC
TRBJ1-1 TRBV6-5 few . CASSLTVMNTEAFF TGTGCCAGCAGTTTGACAGTAATGAACACTGAAGCTTTCTTT
TRBJ2-7 TRBV5-6 . . CASSPDSMREQYF TGTGCCAGCAGCCCGGACTCCATGAGGGAGCAGTACTTC
TRBJ1-1 TRBV27 . . CASSPVGANTEAFF TGTGCCAGCAGCCCGGTCGGAGCGAACACTGAAGCTTTCTTT
TRBJ2-7 TRBV6-1 . TRBD1 CASSDYDRGSYEQYF TGTGCCAGCAGTGATTACGACAGGGGCTCCTACGAGCAGTACTTC
TRBJ1-1 TRBV7-9 . TRBD1 CASSRQGDHAEAFF TGTGCCAGCAGCCGACAGGGGGACCACGCTGAAGCTTTCTTT
TRBJ2-5 TRBV6-5 . TRBD1 CASSFRDRGGAETQYF TGTGCCAGCAGTTTTAGGGACAGGGGTGGTGCTGAGACCCAGTACTTC
TRBJ2-5 TRBV5-8 . . CASTMNREYQETQYF TGTGCCAGCACTATGAACCGGGAGTATCAAGAGACCCAGTACTTC
TRBJ2-1 TRBV19 . . CASSIRWESYNEQFF TGTGCCAGTAGTATAAGGTGGGAGAGTTACAATGAGCAGTTCTTC
TRBJ2-7 TRBV6-2/TRBV6-3 . TRBD1 CASSQTGTGLYEQYF TGTGCCAGCAGCCAGACCGGGACAGGCCTCTACGAGCAGTACTTC
TRBJ1-2 TRBV3-1/TRBV3-2 . TRBD1 CASSPMEGAGYGYTF TGTGCCAGCAGCCCAATGGAGGGGGCGGGCTATGGCTACACCTTC
TRBJ1-3 TRBV10-3 . TRBD1 CAINPTGSGNTIYF TGTGCCATCAACCCGACAGGGAGTGGAAACACCATATATTTT
TRBJ2-1 TRBV5-4 . TRBD1 CASSLGGQGVFNEQFF TGTGCCAGCAGCTTGGGGGGACAGGGGGTCTTCAATGAGCAGTTCTTC
TRBJ2-1 TRBV3-1/TRBV3-2 . . CASSHSGAEQFF TGTGCCAGCAGCCATAGTGGAGCTGAGCAGTTCTTC
TRBJ2-7 TRBV6-2/TRBV6-3 . TRBD1 CASSSGQAFRYEQYF TGTGCCAGCAGTTCGGGACAGGCCTTCCGCTACGAGCAGTACTTC
TRBJ2-7 TRBV30 . . CAWSVGGASYEQYF TGTGCCTGGAGTGTAGGCGGGGCGAGCTACGAGCAGTACTTC
TRBJ1-5 TRBV13 . TRBD1 CASSRGRNQPQHF TGTGCCAGCAGCAGGGGGCGAAATCAGCCCCAGCATTTT
TRBJ1-6 TRBV14 . TRBD1 CASTSSGQAPLHF TGTGCCAGCACCTCAAGCGGACAGGCACCCCTCCACTTT
TRBJ1-2 TRBV11-2 . . CASSLLSYGYTF TGTGCCAGCAGCTTGCTGAGCTATGGCTACACCTTC
TRBJ1-2 TRBV2 . . CASSEQGRDGYTF TGTGCCAGCAGTGAACAGGGGAGGGATGGCTACACCTTC
TRBJ2-6 TRBV27 . . CASGTPFLGANVLTF TGTGCCAGCGGGACTCCGTTCCTTGGGGCCAACGTCCTGACTTTC
TRBJ1-2 TRBV6-2/TRBV6-3 . . CASSDPGRGYGYTF TGTGCCAGCAGTGACCCAGGCAGGGGCTATGGCTACACCTTC
TRBJ1-6 TRBV5-4 . TRBD1 CASSNLDRLSSPLHF TGTGCCAGCAGTAATTTGGACAGGCTAAGTTCACCCCTCCACTTT
TRBJ2-1 TRBV10-3 few TRBD1 CAIRSDRVGLGFF TGTGCCATCAGATCTGACAGGGTCGGGTTGGGGTTCTTC
TRBJ2-1 TRBV7-2 . TRBD2 CASSRTLAGGIYEQFF TGTGCCAGCAGCCGCACACTAGCGGGGGGGATTTATGAGCAGTTCTTC
TRBJ1-4 TRBV30 . TRBD1 CAWSEGTGLRKLFF TGTGCCTGGAGTGAAGGGACAGGATTACGAAAACTGTTTTTT
TRBJ1-1 TRBV2 once TRBD1 CASSEQGAEYTEAFF TGTGCCAGCAGTGAGCAGGGGGCCGAGTACACTGAAGCTTTCTTT
TRBJ1-3 TRBV3-1/TRBV3-2 . TRBD1 CASTYGTGFGNTIYF TGTGCCAGCACCTACGGGACAGGGTTTGGAAACACCATATATTTT
TRBJ1-3 TRBV30 few . CAWSVTGSGNTIYF TGTGCCTGGAGTGTTACGGGATCCGGAAACACCATATATTTT
TRBJ1-4 TRBV14 . TRBD1 CASSQRQGGTNEKLFF TGTGCCAGCAGCCAAAGACAGGGCGGAACTAATGAAAAACTGTTTTTT
TRBJ2-7 TRBV9 . . CASSPRVTSPYEQYF TGTGCCAGCAGCCCGAGGGTAACAAGCCCCTACGAGCAGTACTTC
TRBJ1-5 TRBV5-1 . . CASSSAGDSNQPQHF TGCGCCAGCAGCTCTGCAGGGGATAGCAATCAGCCCCAGCATTTT
TRBJ1-1 TRBV5-5 . . CASSLDLNTEAFF TGTGCCAGCAGTTTAGATCTGAACACTGAAGCTTTCTTT
TRBJ1-1 TRBV6-6 . TRBD1 CASKGQKNKNTEAFF TGTGCCAGCAAGGGACAGAAGAACAAGAACACTGAAGCTTTCTTT
TRBJ2-7 TRBV6-6 . . CASSLRRETYEQYF TGTGCCAGCAGTCTTCGACGGGAAACCTACGAGCAGTACTTC
TRBJ1-2 TRBV29-1 many TRBD1 CSAEGTGGNGYTF TGCAGCGCGGAAGGGACAGGGGGGAATGGCTACACCTTC
TRBJ2-3 TRBV14 . . CASSDGLFSTDTQYF TGTGCCAGCAGTGATGGCTTATTTAGCACAGATACGCAGTATTTT
TRBJ2-3 TRBV28 . TRBD2 CASSPTVGLAGDTDTQYF TGTGCCAGCAGTCCGACTGTGGGTCTCGCGGGGGACACAGATACGCAGTATTTT
TRBJ1-1 TRBV2 few TRBD1 CASGRGQTEAFF TGTGCCAGCGGCAGGGGGCAGACTGAAGCTTTCTTT
TRBJ1-3 TRBV9 once TRBD1 CASSRGQSGAGNTIYF TGTGCCAGCAGCCGGGGACAGTCGGGCGCTGGAAACACCATATATTTT
TRBJ2-3 TRBV6-6 . . CASGGASSEDTQYF TGTGCCAGCGGAGGGGCCTCCAGCGAAGATACGCAGTATTTT
TRBJ1-2 TRBV25-1 . TRBD1 CASSERTGKGGYTF TGTGCCAGCAGTGAACGGACAGGGAAAGGAGGCTACACCTTC
TRBJ2-1 TRBV5-6 . . CASSVQGSLYNEQFF TGTGCCAGCAGCGTGCAGGGCAGCCTGTACAATGAGCAGTTCTTC
TRBJ1-6 TRBV6-5 . TRBD1 CASSLQGAASPLHF TGTGCCAGCAGCTTACAGGGGGCGGCTTCACCCCTCCACTTT
TRBJ2-4 TRBV5-6 once TRBD1 CASSSQQGSDIQYF TGTGCCAGCAGCTCGCAACAGGGGTCGGACATTCAGTACTTC
TRBJ1-2 TRBV20-1 . . CSAPHYYGYTF TGCAGTGCCCCCCATTACTATGGCTACACCTTC
TRBJ1-2 TRBV13 . TRBD1 CASSEGTGGARYGYTF TGTGCCAGCAGCGAGGGGACAGGGGGCGCTCGGTATGGCTACACCTTC
TRBJ1-5 TRBV10-3 few . CAISDENQPQHF TGTGCCATCAGTGATGAGAATCAGCCCCAGCATTTT
TRBJ1-3 TRBV7-2 . TRBD1 CASSISQGKENTIYF TGTGCCAGCAGCATATCACAGGGGAAAGAAAACACCATATATTTT
TRBJ2-1 TRBV24-1 . . CATSDLDSNNEQFF TGTGCCACCAGTGACCTTGACAGCAACAATGAGCAGTTCTTC
TRBJ2-1 TRBV6-4 . TRBD2 CASSDEAGGYNEQFF TGTGCCAGCAGTGACGAGGCGGGGGGGTACAATGAGCAGTTCTTC
TRBJ2-3 TRBV23-1 . . CASSQSPPGYTDTQYF TGCGCCAGCAGTCAATCGCCCCCGGGATACACAGATACGCAGTATTTT
TRBJ1-2 TRBV6-6 . . CASSRDNGYTF TGTGCCAGCAGTAGGGACAATGGCTACACCTTC
TRBJ2-2 TRBV5-1 . TRBD1 CASSLVAGGTGELFF TGCGCCAGCAGCTTGGTGGCAGGGGGCACCGGGGAGCTGTTTTTT
TRBJ2-3 TRBV6-4 . . CASSRTDTGIGATDTQYF TGTGCCAGCAGTCGGACAGATACAGGGATTGGGGCCACAGATACGCAGTATTTT